Listed below are T cell receptor beta chains from one sample, sequenced in a study of blood T cell repertoires in COVID-19. Sequencing was performed with immunoSEQ multiplex PCR; in TCRdb, only in-frame clones are kept and a portion is missing. The table includes 80,000 to 95,000 clones, roughly 80% detected once. Material for sequencing was peripheral blood. The receptors originated from a man of 80 years or more with active or convalescent COVID-19. The CDR3 runs from the conserved cysteine through the conserved F or W. The D gene is left open where the match is weak. Expanded clones get a size class; other rows say once, few or many, or leave the size out.

>.|TRBV9|TRBJ2-1|once
CASSVRQDNEQFF
TGTGCCAGCAGCGTAAGACAGGACAATGAGCAGTTCTTC
>TRBD2|TRBV5-6|TRBJ2-3|few
CASSLRDYRDTQYF
TGTGCCAGCAGCTTGCGGGACTACCGGGATACGCAGTATTTT
>TRBD2|TRBV30|TRBJ2-5|.
CAWSGGLAEETQYF
TGTGCCTGGAGTGGCGGACTAGCGGAAGAGACCCAGTACTTC
>TRBD1|TRBV5-6|TRBJ2-3|.
CASSGGTGADTQYF
TGTGCCAGCAGCGGCGGGACAGGGGCAGATACGCAGTATTTT
>TRBD2|TRBV5-1|TRBJ2-5|.
CASSFRNGLAGGQETQYF
TGCGCCAGCAGCTTTAGGAATGGACTAGCGGGGGGGCAAGAGACCCAGTACTTC
>TRBD1|TRBV6-2/TRBV6-3|TRBJ1-2|few
CASSPRGQGLGYGYTF
TGTGCCAGCAGCCCTAGGGGGCAGGGATTGGGCTATGGCTACACCTTC
>.|TRBV4-1|TRBJ2-3|.
CASSQSGRPTDTQYF
TGCGCCAGCAGCCAAAGTGGGAGACCGACAGATACGCAGTATTTT
>.|TRBV9|TRBJ1-2|.
CASSAHHRVGNYGYTF
TGTGCCAGCAGCGCCCACCACAGGGTAGGAAACTATGGCTACACCTTC
>TRBD1|TRBV7-9|TRBJ1-2|.
CASSFLAHRGGNYGYTF
TGTGCCAGCAGCTTCTTAGCCCACAGGGGAGGAAACTATGGCTACACCTTC
>.|TRBV12-5|TRBJ1-4|.
CAPGLGEGEKLFF
TGTGCCCCTGGACTGGGGGAGGGTGAAAAACTGTTTTTT
>TRBD1|TRBV9|TRBJ2-1|.
CASSATGGAGNEQFF
TGTGCCAGCAGCGCGACAGGGGGCGCGGGGAATGAGCAGTTCTTC
>.|TRBV6-1|TRBJ1-2|.
CASSESGVDGYTF
TGTGCCAGCAGTGAATCAGGGGTCGATGGCTACACCTTC
>TRBD1|TRBV11-3|TRBJ2-2|.
CASSPTGTGGHGELFF
TGTGCCAGCAGCCCGACCGGGACAGGGGGCCACGGGGAGCTGTTTTTT
>.|TRBV28|TRBJ2-7|few
CASSPPGSYEQYF
TGTGCCAGCAGTCCTCCGGGAAGTTACGAGCAGTACTTC
>TRBD1|TRBV6-2/TRBV6-3|TRBJ1-5|many
CASSYGGGWNQPQHF
TGTGCCAGCAGTTACGGAGGGGGCTGGAATCAGCCCCAGCATTTT
>TRBD2|TRBV19|TRBJ2-3|.
CASSMRRSLAGVTQYF
TGTGCCAGTAGTATGCGCCGTTCGCTAGCGGGGGTTACCCAGTATTTT
>TRBD1|TRBV7-6|TRBJ2-5|.
CASSLRGAGQGIGTQYF
TGTGCCAGCAGCTTAAGGGGGGCCGGACAGGGGATCGGGACCCAGTACTTC
>.|TRBV24-1|TRBJ1-2|.
CATSDLRGYGYTF
TGTGCCACCAGTGATTTACGCGGCTATGGCTACACCTTC
>TRBD1|TRBV6-5|TRBJ1-5|.
CASSYSAADRGQPQHF
TGTGCCAGCAGTTACTCAGCTGCAGACAGGGGCCAGCCCCAGCATTTT
>.|TRBV29-1|TRBJ2-3|.
CSVGGGGSTDTQYF
TGCAGCGTTGGTGGGGGAGGTTCCACAGATACGCAGTATTTT
>.|TRBV7-2|TRBJ2-5|.
CASSLTGNRETQYF
TGTGCCAGCAGCCTTACAGGGAATCGAGAGACCCAGTACTTC
>.|TRBV9|TRBJ1-3|medium-sized
CASSPTPVSGNTIYF
TGTGCCAGCAGCCCGACACCGGTCTCTGGAAACACCATATATTTT
>.|TRBV21-1|TRBJ2-5|.
CARTSGAQETQYF
TGTGCCAGGACTAGCGGGGCTCAAGAGACCCAGTACTTC
>TRBD2|TRBV7-2|TRBJ2-1|few
CASSPRTSGVNEQFF
TGTGCCAGCAGCCCCCGGACTAGCGGGGTCAATGAGCAGTTCTTC
>TRBD2|TRBV7-2|TRBJ2-3|.
CASSPSGGLGDTQYF
TGTGCCAGCAGCCCTAGCGGGGGGCTGGGAGATACGCAGTATTTT
>.|TRBV10-3|TRBJ1-1|.
CAISESREAGAFF
TGTGCCATCAGTGAGTCGAGAGAAGCTGGAGCTTTCTTT
>TRBD1|TRBV6-5|TRBJ2-7|.
CASSPLTGSSYEQYF
TGTGCCAGCAGTCCCCTGACAGGGAGTTCCTACGAGCAGTACTTC
>TRBD1|TRBV19|TRBJ2-5|.
CASRNRGQETQYF
TGTGCCAGTAGGAACAGGGGCCAAGAGACCCAGTACTTC
>.|TRBV4-1|TRBJ1-4|.
CASSQDLGVGKLFF
TGCGCCAGCAGCCAAGATTTGGGAGTGGGGAAACTGTTTTTT
>.|TRBV3-1/TRBV3-2|TRBJ2-3|.
CASGLPDGTDTQYF
TGTGCCAGCGGACTCCCGGATGGCACAGATACGCAGTATTTT